Listed below are T cell receptor beta chains from one sample, sequenced in a study of cytomegalovirus exposure and HLA in healthy donors. The table came from immunoSEQ multiplex PCR; TCRdb's copy has only in-frame clones and leaves some out. The sample carries 110,000 or so clones, roughly 70% recorded once. The sample consisted of PBMCs. All receptors come from a woman aged 40 to 50 in good health and CMV-seropositive. The CDR3 runs from the conserved cysteine through the conserved F or W. The D gene is left open where the match is weak. Where a row states a size, it is once, few, many or the class of an expanded clone; other rows omit it.

d_gene	j_gene	v_gene	abundance	CDR3nt	CDR3aa
NA	TRBJ1-1	TRBV21-1	few	TGTGCCAGCAGCCGGACAGCCTACACTGAAGCTTTCTTT	CASSRTAYTEAFF
TRBD1	TRBJ2-5	TRBV5-4	NA	TGTGCCAGCAGCTCTATCGGACAGGGCCCAACAGAGACCCAGTACTTC	CASSSIGQGPTETQYF
NA	TRBJ1-2	TRBV5-8	NA	TGTGCCAGCAGCTCACAGGCCTATGGCTACACCTTC	CASSSQAYGYTF
TRBD2	TRBJ2-3	TRBV6-5	NA	TGTGCCAGCAGTTACTCGTGGGAGGGCACCACAGATACGCAGTATTTT	CASSYSWEGTTDTQYF
NA	TRBJ2-7	TRBV6-5	NA	TGTGCCAGCAGTACGTCAGGGCCATACGAGCAGTACTTC	CASSTSGPYEQYF
TRBD2	TRBJ2-3	TRBV5-1	NA	TGCGCCAGCAGCCCCAGCGGGAGCAGGCCAGATACGCAGTATTTT	CASSPSGSRPDTQYF
TRBD1	TRBJ1-5	TRBV13	NA	TGTGCCAGCAGCTTAGGGGGACAGGGAGGGAAGCCCCAGCATTTT	CASSLGGQGGKPQHF
TRBD1	TRBJ1-2	TRBV6-5	NA	TGTGCCAGCAGGAGGACAGGGGGCGTCTATGGCTACACCTTC	CASRRTGGVYGYTF
TRBD2	TRBJ2-3	TRBV7-2	NA	TGTGCCAGCAGCTTAGCGACGGGGGGATCAGATACGCAGTATTTT	CASSLATGGSDTQYF
NA	TRBJ1-5	TRBV12-2	NA	TGTGCAAGTCGCTTCCGGGATCAGCCCCAGCATTTT	CASRFRDQPQHF
TRBD1	TRBJ2-1	TRBV2	NA	TGTGCCAGCAGACTTGACAGGGGGGAATACAATGAGCAGTTCTTC	CASRLDRGEYNEQFF
NA	TRBJ1-2	TRBV6-1	NA	TGTGCCAGCAGGGACGGGCCGGGAGCTAACTATGGCTACACCTTC	CASRDGPGANYGYTF
TRBD1	TRBJ1-5	TRBV9	few	TGTGCCAGCAGCGTAGGACAGGGGAGCAATCAGCCCCAGCATTTT	CASSVGQGSNQPQHF
TRBD1	TRBJ2-5	TRBV5-6	NA	TGTGCCAGCAGCTTCGGACAGGGGCGGTGGAAGACCCAGTACTTC	CASSFGQGRWKTQYF
TRBD1	TRBJ2-1	TRBV7-6	NA	TGTGCCAGCAGCTTAGCAGGGGGCACCTACAATGAGCAGTTCTTC	CASSLAGGTYNEQFF
NA	TRBJ2-7	TRBV21-1	NA	TGTGCCAGCACTCTACTAGCGGGGGTCTACGAGCAGTACTTC	CASTLLAGVYEQYF